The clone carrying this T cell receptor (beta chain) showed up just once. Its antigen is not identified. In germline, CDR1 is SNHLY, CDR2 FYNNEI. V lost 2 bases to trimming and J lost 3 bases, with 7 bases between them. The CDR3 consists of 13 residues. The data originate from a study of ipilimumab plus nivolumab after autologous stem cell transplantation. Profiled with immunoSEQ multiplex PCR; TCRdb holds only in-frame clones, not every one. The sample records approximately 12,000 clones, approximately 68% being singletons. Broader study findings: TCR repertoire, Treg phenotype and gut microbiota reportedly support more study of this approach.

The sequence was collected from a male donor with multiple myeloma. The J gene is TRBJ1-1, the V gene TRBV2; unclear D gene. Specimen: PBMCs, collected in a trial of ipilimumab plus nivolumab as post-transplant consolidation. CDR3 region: CASSEIIDTEAFF. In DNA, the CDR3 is TGTGCCAGCAGTGAAATTATCGACACTGAAGCTTTCTTT.